This section outlines one T cell receptor (beta chain) sequence together with its context. The antigen is not known. Blood (around 2.5 ml) was collected from every donor individually. The data were taken from a study of monozygotic twins with inflammatory bowel disease. General study findings and limits: What may have added variability to patient repertoires is that immunosuppressive treatments differed. Healthy co-twins, by inverse Simpson, had higher TCRbeta diversity than their siblings with IBD.

The CDR3 length is 14 residues. The germline V gene has CDR1 DFQATT and CDR2 SNEGSKA (reference sequence). From roughly 4,000 ng of total RNA, each TCR library was prepared. After re-calling the 5' RACE reads, TCRdb lists one entry per CDR3 protein, DNA absent. The sample spans 110,000 to 150,000 distinct CDR3 sequences; the ten largest clones claim more than 1%. Material for sequencing was blood. This receptor was taken from a human donor with ulcerative colitis or Crohn's disease, or a healthy co-twin of an affected twin (not recorded which). The chain combines TRBV20-1 with TRBJ2-1; as DNA is missing, the TRBD2 call by TCRdb cannot be tested. The CDR3 protein is CSARQLAGVGEQFF.